The 28 T cell receptor beta chains in this list originate from one sample, sequenced in a study. TCRdb analysed the 5' RACE reads with MiXCR anew, one entry per CDR3 protein. The sample lists about 9,100 distinct CDR3 sequences, roughly 66% occurring once. Sequenced sample: tumor-infiltrating memory CD4+ T cells sorted from the breast tumor. As to subset: memory CD4+ T cells, CD4+CD45RO+CD25-. These receptors all come from a female donor with breast cancer.

J is TRBJ1-4 and V is TRBV7-6; tentative D call: TRBD1 (5 bases). The V and J ends lost 5 bases and 7 bases respectively, with 14 bases between them. CDR3 length equals 14 residues. The germline gives CDR1 SGHVS, CDR2 FNYEAQ. The CDR3: CASSPQGYREKLFF. CDR3 nucleotides: TGTGCCAGCAGCCCCCAGGGTTATCGTGAAAAACTGTTTTTT.

This chain uses TRBV29-1 with TRBJ1-2, with no clear D. This CDR3 comprises 10 residues. Germline V gene lookup returns CDR1 SQVTM and CDR2 ANQGSEA. Trimming took 4 bases from V and 3 from J, leaving 3 bases between them. CDR3 protein: CSVGYYGYTF. In DNA form, the CDR3 reads TGCAGCGTTGGCTACTATGGCTACACCTTC.

The chain recombines TRBV4-1 with TRBJ2-7; 10 bases fit TRBD2. After removal of 0 bases from V and 7 bases from J, the junction contained 9 bases not matched to a gene. The CDR3 is 16 amino acids. Per the germline V gene, CDR1 is MGHRA and CDR2 is YSYEKL. The CDR3 is CASSQDNSGGAREQYF. CDR3 nucleotides: TGCGCCAGCAGCCAAGATAACAGCGGGGGGGCAAGGGAGCAGTACTTC.

The rearrangement joins TRBV18 to TRBJ2-3; perhaps TRBD1 as D (5 bases). V was clipped by 1 base and J by 5 bases, with 7 bases between them. The CDR3 consists of 13 residues. In germline, CDR1 is KGHSH, CDR2 LQKENI. The CDR3 DNA is TGTGCCAGCTCACCACTTAGGGGAGATACGCAGTATTTT. Its protein product is CASSPLRGDTQYF.

The gene calls are TRBV20-1 and TRBJ2-3; unclear D gene. Trimming removed 6 bases from V and 2 bases from J, with 9 bases in between. The germline gives CDR1 DFQATT, CDR2 SNEGSKA (reference sequence). CDR3 length equals 12 residues. CDR3 amino acids: CSARPFTDTQYF. The CDR3 DNA reads as TGCAGTGCCCGCCCCTTCACAGATACGCAGTATTTT.

This chain joins TRBV12-3 or TRBV12-4 and TRBJ1-6; possibly TRBD1 for D (5 bases). This CDR3 is 16 amino acids long. The V end lost 1 base, the J end lost 10 bases, and 17 bases lay between the germline ends. CDR3 amino acids: CASSLGRTQRGSPLHF. The CDR3 DNA reads TGTGCCAGCAGTTTAGGAAGGACCCAGAGGGGATCACCCCTCCACTTT.

V and J are TRBV9 and TRBJ2-1, with unresolved D. Germline V gene lookup returns CDR1 SGDLS and CDR2 YYNGEE. V lost 3 bases to trimming and J lost 6 bases, with 10 bases between them. The length of the CDR3 is 13 residues. The CDR3 spells CASSALEINEQFF. The CDR3 DNA follows: TGTGCCAGCAGCGCACTGGAGATCAATGAGCAGTTCTTC.

This clonotype has just a few counts. V is TRBV15 and J is TRBJ2-2; D remains unclear. V was shortened by 1 base and J by 2 bases, with 8 bases between the two germline ends. The CDR3 sequence is 15 residues long. The germline CDR1 and CDR2 sequences are LNHNV and YYDKDF (reference sequence). CDR3 coding DNA: TGTGCCACCAGCAGAGGACCAGGAAACACCGGGGAGCTGTTTTTT. Encoded protein: CATSRGPGNTGELFF.

The chain carries TRBV28 and TRBJ2-6, with D hard to call. The CDR3 has 15 amino acids. V was shortened by 4 bases and J by 1 base, with 8 bases between the two germline ends. CDR1 and CDR2 (germline): MDHEN, SYDVKM. CDR3 in amino acids: CASSSSGSGANVLTF. The CDR3 region has the DNA TGTGCCAGCAGTTCTTCAGGTTCTGGGGCCAACGTCCTGACTTTC.

The genes are TRBV20-1 and TRBJ1-5, with D maybe TRBD1 (5 bases). The CDR3 extends over 15 amino acids. Trimming shortened V by 2 bases and J by 6 bases, and 17 bases separated the two germline ends. Germline CDR1 DFQATT, CDR2 SNEGSKA (reference sequence). Written as DNA, the CDR3 is TGCAGTGCTAGACCCCGAGGACCGGGGGGTCAGCCCCAGCATTTT. Its translation: CSARPRGPGGQPQHF.

The chain carries TRBV7-2 and TRBJ2-1; 8 nucleotides match TRBD1. There are 14 residues in the CDR3. CDR1 and CDR2 (germline): SGHTA, FQGNSA. V lost 10 bases to trimming and J lost 5 bases; unmatched junction nucleotides: 10. This CDR3 reads CATSSPGQDNEQFF. CDR3 nucleotides: TGTGCCACCTCATCTCCGGGACAGGACAATGAGCAGTTCTTC.

The chain combines TRBV6-2 or TRBV6-3 with TRBJ2-3; TRBD2 might be the D (6 bases). V was shortened by 7 bases and J by 2 bases, with 13 bases between the two germline ends. The CDR3 loop spans 14 amino acids. CDR1 MNHEY and CDR2 SVGEGT come from the germline V gene. The CDR3 protein is CASNSGLNTDTQYF. The CDR3 region has the DNA TGTGCCAGCAATTCGGGACTCAACACAGATACGCAGTATTTT.

V usage is TRBV7-7 and J usage is TRBJ2-3; 7 nucleotides line up with TRBD1. V was clipped by 5 bases and J by 0 bases; unmatched bases: 2. This CDR3 contains 14 residues. Germline V gene data show CDR1 as SSHAT and CDR2 as FNYEAQ (reference sequence). Here the CDR3 DNA reads TGTGCCAGCAGCATGGGACAGAGCACAGATACGCAGTATTTT. This sequence encodes CASSMGQSTDTQYF.

This clonotype was seen a handful of times. The chain's CDR3 is CSAFDPGNSYEQYF. As DNA, the CDR3 is TGCAGCGCCTTTGATCCGGGGAACTCCTACGAGCAGTACTTC. The chain has TRBV29-1 and TRBJ2-7; D is possibly TRBD2 (5 bases). CDR1 and CDR2 from the germline V gene are SQVTM and ANQGSEA. Trimming cost V 7 bases and J 0 bases, with 16 bases left between them. CDR3 length equals 14 residues.

This chain connects TRBV12-2 to TRBJ2-3; whether TRBD2, the table's D call, matches the DNA was not checked. TRBV12-2 is tagged as a pseudogene. CDR3 length: 18 amino acids. The CDR3 bases are TGTGCAAGTCGCTTAGCGCGGGGACTAGCGGGATATCACCGATACGCAGTATTT. It yields the protein CASRLARGLAGYHRYAVF.

This clonotype was counted once. Here the CDR3 reads CASSAMGRWQFF. CDR3 in DNA: TGTGCCAGCAGCGCAATGGGTCGGTGGCAGTTCTTC. V usage is TRBV7-2 and J usage is TRBJ2-1; D not resolved. CDR1 and CDR2 from the germline V gene are SGHTA and FQGNSA. V was cut by 5 bases and J by 12 bases, with 14 bases left in between. The CDR3 covers 12 residues.

This sequence joins TRBV5-6 and TRBJ2-1; D is uncertain. The V gene's germline CDR1 is SGHDT and CDR2 YYEEEE. V was trimmed by 4 bases and J by 7 bases, leaving 12 bases between them. CDR3 length: 13 residues. CDR3 loop: CASSPKPGNEQFF. CDR3 DNA sequence: TGTGCCAGCAGCCCCAAACCGGGTAATGAGCAGTTCTTC.

The V and J genes are TRBV5-6 and TRBJ2-6, with 7 nucleotides matching TRBD1. In germline, CDR1 is SGHDT, CDR2 YYEEEE. This CDR3 is built from 15 residues. V was pared by 3 bases and J by 0 bases, with 0 bases of the junction left unmatched. CDR3 protein: CASSWTGSGANVLTF. CDR3 nucleotide sequence: TGTGCCAGCAGCTGGACAGGCTCTGGGGCCAACGTCCTGACTTTC.

V gene TRBV5-1 combines with J gene TRBJ1-1; possibly TRBD1 for D (5 bases). The V end was cut by 4 bases, the J end by 7 bases, with 20 bases between. The CDR3 totals 15 residues. CDR1 and CDR2 from the germline V gene are SGHRS and YFSETQ. CDR3 DNA: TGCGCCAGCAGCCGGGAGGTCGGGGCCGCCATTGAAGCTTTCTTT. Protein: CASSREVGAAIEAFF.

The J gene is TRBJ2-6, the V gene TRBV4-3; D is unclear. The CDR3 extends over 16 amino acids. Per germline, CDR1 LGHNA and CDR2 YSLEER. V was pared by 0 bases and J by 3 bases, with 9 bases between. CDR3 sequence reads: CASSQESGLGANVLTF. DNA for the CDR3: TGCGCCAGCAGCCAAGAAAGTGGTCTTGGGGCCAACGTCCTGACTTTC.

This chain uses TRBV7-2 with TRBJ2-7; D not certain. The CDR3 loop spans 16 amino acids. The V end was cut by 3 bases, the J end by 0 bases, with 15 bases between. Germline V gene lookup returns CDR1 SGHTA and CDR2 FQGNSA. The CDR3 loop reads CASSLMGLGNSYEQYF. In DNA form, the CDR3 reads TGTGCCAGCAGCTTGATGGGTCTAGGGAACTCCTACGAGCAGTACTTC.

This clonotype was observed a handful of times. V is TRBV29-1 and J is TRBJ2-7; D gene uncertain. V lost 3 bases and J lost 4, with 16 bases in between. CDR1 is SQVTM and CDR2 is ANQGSEA in the germline V gene. The CDR3 extends over 14 amino acids. The CDR3 region has the DNA TGCAGCGTTGAGACGGACCCCTCGAGGTACGAGCAGTACTTC. Protein: CSVETDPSRYEQYF.

This chain joins TRBV4-3 and TRBJ1-6, with D unclear. CDR1 and CDR2 (germline): LGHNA, YSLEER. V was shortened by 1 base and J by 12 bases, with 10 bases between the two germline ends. The CDR3 sequence is 13 residues long. The CDR3 nucleotides read TGCGCCAGCAGCCAAGGATGGTTTCAACCCCTCCACTTT. Its protein is CASSQGWFQPLHF.

The chain uses TRBV11-1 and TRBJ2-3, with a tentative D call TRBD2 (5 bases). CDR3 size: 15 residues. From germline, CDR1 is SGHAT and CDR2 FQDESV (reference sequence). Trimming pared 5 bases from V and 4 bases from J, leaving 16 bases between. The CDR3 sequence is CASSASSHTADTQYF. In DNA form, the CDR3 reads TGTGCCAGCAGCGCGTCTAGCCACACGGCAGATACGCAGTATTTT.

This clonotype is categorized as large (0.1 to 1%). The chain combines TRBV12-3 or TRBV12-4 with TRBJ2-7; possible D gene TRBD2, 6 bases. The CDR3 runs 15 residues. V lost 1 base, J lost 3 bases, and 13 bases lay in between. This chain's CDR3 is CASSLEGGAGYEQYF. In DNA, the CDR3 is TGTGCCAGCAGTTTAGAGGGCGGGGCCGGCTACGAGCAGTACTTC.

The rearrangement links TRBV7-2 to TRBJ1-5; no firm D call. CDR3 length: 14 residues. V dropped 5 bases and J dropped 7 bases, with 15 bases sitting between them. Germline V gene lookup returns CDR1 SGHTA and CDR2 FQGNSA. The CDR3 sequence is CASSEQPVDQPQHF. The CDR3 bases are TGTGCCAGCAGCGAACAGCCGGTGGACCAGCCCCAGCATTTT.

This clonotype has more than one count but fewer than ten. J is TRBJ1-5 and V is TRBV7-8; D is unresolved. Germline assignment: CDR1 SGHVS and CDR2 FQNEAQ. V shed 2 bases and J shed 9 bases, with 11 bases lying between them. The CDR3 runs to 13 residues. Here the CDR3 DNA reads TGTGCCAGCAGCTTAAGGACCGATTGGCCCCAGCATTTT. Amino acid sequence: CASSLRTDWPQHF.

This clonotype is termed medium-sized. The rearrangement joins TRBV7-2 to TRBJ2-3; 8 nucleotides match TRBD2. This CDR3 has 17 amino acids. J was trimmed by 4 bases and V by 2 bases; bases with no gene match: 11. From germline, CDR1 is SGHTA and CDR2 FQGNSA. Here the CDR3 reads CASSLTNAGGSADTQYF. CDR3 nucleotides: TGTGCCAGCAGCTTAACTAACGCGGGAGGATCGGCAGATACGCAGTATTTT.